This T cell receptor (beta chain) was sequenced for a study of OX40 agonist ivuxolimab in advanced cancers. Libraries were prepared by immunoSEQ multiplex PCR; TCRdb keeps only in-frame clonotypes and omits some of them. The sample carries roughly 33,000 clones, around 74% recorded once. A word on this clone: What it binds is unknown.

Study-wide results and caveats: Among T cells, CD8+ cells averaged more expanded clones than CD4+ cells.

This CDR3 is built from 13 residues. V was pared by 2 bases and J by 8 bases, with 9 bases between. Germline assignment: CDR1 MNHEY and CDR2 SVGAGI. The input for sequencing was CD4+ or CD8+ T cells sorted from blood, taken in a trial of the OX40 agonist ivuxolimab. The sequence was collected from an adult with an advanced solid tumor such as melanoma, head and neck, liver or kidney cancer. The chain recombines TRBV6-5 with TRBJ1-4, with D unresolved. As DNA, the CDR3 is TGTGCCAGCAGTTACGATTTACGGGAAAAACTGTTTTTT. It is translated as CASSYDLREKLFF.